This T cell receptor beta chain was captured in a study of cytomegalovirus exposure and HLA in healthy donors. Study as a whole: The roughly 700 first-cohort repertoires and the 110 or so validation repertoires shared the same platform, a later analysis reported.

The donors were in the approximately 130-subject validation cohort, distinct from the roughly 670-subject first cohort. Sequencing used immunoSEQ multiplex PCR; TCRdb keeps in-frame clones, though not all of them. Counted here are over 200,000 clones, around 87% occurring once; the ten biggest clones make up 2% to 2.5%. The study, taken as a whole, reports: Most TCR sequences were uncommon, yet certain public TCRs appeared in many donors. That first-cohort TCR clusters tended to co-occur in the roughly 120 validation repertoires was found in a later analysis.

This clone was counted a single time. As yet, its antigen is unknown. At one of its ends the junction is not consistent with the germline gene, which may arise from a read error. Germline V gene sequence: CDR1 MNHEY, CDR2 SMNVEV (reference sequence). The CDR3 runs 15 residues. This receptor was taken from a woman between 18 and 29 years old in good health and CMV-seropositive. Input material: PBMCs. V and J are TRBV27 and TRBJ2-3; TRBD1 matches at 7 bases. In DNA, the CDR3 is TGTGCCAGCAGTTTAGGGGACAGTAGCACAGGTACGCAGTATTTT. The encoded protein is CASSLGDSSTGTQYF.